A selection of T cell receptor beta chains follows, all from one sample in a study of T cell repertoires in cytomegalovirus infection. The antigens these receptors bind are not known. TCRdb analysed the reads with MiXCR anew, one entry per CDR3 protein. Found here are about 890,000 distinct CDR3 sequences, less than 35% of them singletons; the top ten hold about 14%. This material consisted of cultured CD8+ T cells from PBMCs, taken from culture after CMV antigen stimulation. All receptors derive from a human donor in good health (CMV status not recorded). Some clones in this sample may be carry-over from other donors' samples. The CDR3 runs from the conserved cysteine through the conserved F or W. Each record gives: V gene, CDR3 length, clone size, J gene, D gene, CDR3 DNA, CDR3 protein. A D gene is named only where the DNA matches it firmly. Clone size appears in some rows only: once, few, many, or a class for an expanded clone.

>TRBV7-2|16|many|TRBJ2-1|.
TGTGCCAGCAGCTTAGTTCAGACTAGCTCCTACAATGAGCAGTTCTTC
CASSLVQTSSYNEQFF
>TRBV6-2/TRBV6-3|12|few|TRBJ2-2|.
TGTGCCAGCAAGGTCGCTACCGGGGAGCTGTTTTTT
CASKVATGELFF
>TRBV7-6|14|few|TRBJ1-1|.
TGTGCCAGCAGCCATGGGGGCTGGAACACTGAAGCTTTCTTT
CASSHGGWNTEAFF
>TRBV5-1|15|.|TRBJ1-1|.
TGCGCCAGCAGCGAGGAGAGAAGACGGTTCACTGAAGCTTTCTTT
CASSEERRRFTEAFF
>TRBV7-6|14|many|TRBJ2-3|TRBD1
TGTGCCAGCAGTTTGGCAGGGGGCGCAGATACGCAGTATTTT
CASSLAGGADTQYF
>TRBV6-6|14|.|TRBJ1-5|.
TGTGCCAGCAGTTACGGCGGGGGCCGTCAGCCCCAGCATTTT
CASSYGGGRQPQHF
>TRBV6-8|16|.|TRBJ2-3|.
TGTGCCAGCAGTTACCTCTTGGTGGCAGGCCTTGATACGCAGTATTTT
CASSYLLVAGLDTQYF
>TRBV4-3|21|.|TRBJ2-2|TRBD2
TGCGCCAGCAGCCATCGTCGACTACTAGCGGGGGGGCCTAGGGGGACCGGGGAGCTGTTTTTT
CASSHRRLLAGGPRGTGELFF
>TRBV7-2|13|many|TRBJ2-3|.
TGTGCCAGCAGCTTAAGAGCTTGGGGTACGCAGTATTTT
CASSLRAWGTQYF
>TRBV27|13|.|TRBJ1-2|.
TGTGCCAGCAGTGAAGTTAATAACTATGGCTACACCTTC
CASSEVNNYGYTF
>TRBV2|14|few|TRBJ2-7|.
TGTGCCAGCAGTCCCGACCTGATTGACGGCGAGCAGTACTTC
CASSPDLIDGEQYF
>TRBV6-5|15|many|TRBJ2-1|.
TGTGCCAGCAGTTACTCCTTAGGAATCTACAATGAGCAGTTCTTC
CASSYSLGIYNEQFF
>TRBV10-3|15|.|TRBJ2-5|.
TGTGCCATCAGTGAGTCCCGCAGGTATCAAGAGACCCAGTACTTC
CAISESRRYQETQYF
>TRBV7-2|16|many|TRBJ1-4|.
TGTGCCAGCAGCTTAGCGGGGCAGGTCTTTAATGAAAAACTGTTTTTT
CASSLAGQVFNEKLFF
>TRBV6-5|17|few|TRBJ2-3|TRBD2
TGTGCCAGCAGCTACTTTCCGGGACTAGAGGGCCCAGATACGCAGTATTTT
CASSYFPGLEGPDTQYF
>TRBV7-9|13|.|TRBJ1-1|.
TGTGCCAGCACATTCCAGGGTAACACTGAAGCTTTCTTT
CASTFQGNTEAFF
>TRBV2|13|few|TRBJ2-3|TRBD2
TGTGCCACCATAGCGGGGGTGTCAGATACGCAGTATTTT
CATIAGVSDTQYF
>TRBV7-2|20|many|TRBJ2-7|TRBD1
TGTGCCAGCAGCTTAGGAGGGGACAGGGGAAGGTCTATTAGTTCCTACGAGCAGTACTTC
CASSLGGDRGRSISSYEQYF
>TRBV5-1|15|.|TRBJ2-2|TRBD2
TGCGCCAGCAGCTTGACTAGCGGGGATACCGGGGAGCTGTTTTTT
CASSLTSGDTGELFF
>TRBV7-9|12|.|TRBJ2-1|.
TGTGCCAGCCGGCCCCCGGGAAATGAGCAGTTCTTC
CASRPPGNEQFF